The next 18 T cell receptor beta chains were all read from a single sample in a study of cytomegalovirus exposure and HLA in healthy donors. PCR involved 60 Vbeta and 13 Jbeta primers. TCRdb's copy holds only in-frame clones and misses some; the assay was immunoSEQ multiplex PCR. Of roughly 100,000 clones listed, around 76% were seen once; the top ten hold 10%. The specimen was PBMCs. All receptors come from a woman between 18 and 29 years old in good health and CMV-seropositive.

The rearrangement links TRBV10-3 to TRBJ1-1; 8 nucleotides line up with TRBD1. The germline CDR1 and CDR2 sequences are ENHRY and SYGVKD. The CDR3 loop spans 12 amino acids. J lost 10 bases, V lost 4 bases, and 5 bases had no gene match. CDR3 in DNA: TGTGCCATCAGTGCGTCGGACAGGGCAGCTTTCTTT. Amino acids: CAISASDRAAFF.

This chain links TRBV19 with TRBJ1-2; TRBD1 matches 8 bases. This CDR3 comprises 12 residues. V was pared by 5 bases and J by 8 bases, with 4 bases of the junction left unmatched. CDR1 and CDR2 from the germline V gene are LNHDA and SQIVND (reference sequence). CDR3 loop: CASSVQGVGYTF. The CDR3 DNA sequence: TGTGCCAGTAGTGTACAGGGGGTCGGCTACACCTTC.

The chain combines TRBV2 with TRBJ1-2; D unresolved. CDR3 length equals 13 residues. Looked up from germline, CDR1 is SNHLY and CDR2 is FYNNEI. V lost 1 base, J lost 5 bases, and 8 bases lay in between. Here the CDR3 reads CASSEDSEYGYTF. CDR3 coding DNA: TGTGCCAGCAGTGAAGATTCGGAGTATGGCTACACCTTC.

The rearrangement uses TRBV15 and TRBJ1-5, with D possibly being TRBD1 (5 bases). Germline values: CDR1 LNHNV, CDR2 YYDKDF (reference sequence). The V gene lost 4 bases and the J gene lost 7 bases, with 23 bases spanning the gap. The CDR3 length is 17 residues. The CDR3 region has the DNA TGTGCCACCAGCACCGACCGTAATCACCTGCGGGGGCAGCCCCAGCATTTT. This sequence encodes CATSTDRNHLRGQPQHF.

CDR3 residues: CASSAQGHYTF. CDR3 nucleotide sequence: TGTGCCAGCAGCGCCCAGGGGCACTACACCTTC. The chain recombines TRBV9 with TRBJ1-2, with a weak D call TRBD1 (6 bases). The CDR3 spans 11 residues. V shed 3 bases and J shed 10 bases, with 10 bases lying between them. From germline, CDR1 is SGDLS and CDR2 YYNGEE.

The rearrangement joins TRBV5-1 to TRBJ2-5, with 15 bases aligning to TRBD2. The CDR3 runs 15 residues. From germline, CDR1 is SGHRS and CDR2 YFSETQ. V trimming: 4 bases; J trimming: 4 bases; junction bases outside the gene matches: 2. The CDR3 protein is CASSPGLAGGETQYF. The CDR3 nucleotides are TGCGCCAGCAGCCCGGGACTAGCGGGAGGAGAGACCCAGTACTTC. The full variable domain, in which reference TRBV5-1 and TRBJ2-5 provide the parts outside the CDR3, is KAGVTQTPRYLIKTRGQQVTLSCSPISGHRSVSWYQQTPGQGLQFLFEYFSETQRNKGNFPGRFSGRQFSNSRSEMNVSTLELGDSALYLCASSPGLAGGETQYFGPGTRLLVL.

The V call is TRBV7-9, the J call TRBJ1-2; D is uncertain. The CDR3 has 12 amino acids. CDR1 is SEHNR and CDR2 is FQNEAQ in the germline V gene (reference sequence). V was pared by 5 bases and J by 3 bases, with 7 bases between. CDR3 DNA: TGTGCCAGCAGCGTATTAGACTATGGCTACACCTTC. It encodes CASSVLDYGYTF. Variable domain in full (rest from reference TRBV7-9 and TRBJ1-2): DTGVSQNPRHKITKRGQNVTFRCDPISEHNRLYWYRQTLGQGPEFLTYFQNEAQLEKSRLLSDRFSAERPKGSFSTLEIQRTEQGDSAMYLCASSVLDYGYTFGSGTRLTVV.

The genes are TRBV11-2 and TRBJ2-1; a weak D match, TRBD1 (6 bases). V lost 1 base, J lost 7 bases, and 14 bases lay in between. There are 15 residues in the CDR3. Germline V gene data show CDR1 as SGHAT and CDR2 as FQNNGV. CDR3 loop: CASSLGWQGNNEQFF. CDR3 sequence (DNA): TGTGCCAGCAGCTTAGGATGGCAGGGGAATAATGAGCAGTTCTTC.

The chain employs TRBV9 and TRBJ2-7, with D unresolved. The V gene's germline CDR1 is SGDLS and CDR2 YYNGEE. Trimming pared 0 bases from V and 3 bases from J, leaving 10 bases between. The CDR3 runs 14 residues. The CDR3 loop reads CASSVGPPIYEQYF. The CDR3 DNA follows: TGTGCCAGCAGCGTAGGGCCCCCGATCTACGAGCAGTACTTC.

The J gene is TRBJ1-2, the V gene TRBV19, with TRBD1 identical over 11 bases. The V gene's germline CDR1 is LNHDA and CDR2 SQIVND (reference sequence). The CDR3 contains 14 residues. The V gene end was trimmed by 7 bases and the J gene end by 4 bases; junction bases not matched to a gene: 5. The DNA for the CDR3 is TGTGCCAGTAACACCGGGACAGGGGGCTATGGCTACACCTTC. Its translation is CASNTGTGGYGYTF.

The rearrangement links TRBV4-1 to TRBJ1-4, with D uncertain. The V end lost 0 bases, the J end lost 12 bases, and 20 bases lay between the germline ends. The CDR3 is 16 amino acids. Per the germline V gene, CDR1 is MGHRA and CDR2 is YSYEKL. The CDR3 loop is CASSQEATGITKELFF. CDR3 DNA sequence: TGCGCCAGCAGCCAAGAGGCCACCGGGATCACGAAAGAACTGTTTTTT.

Concerning this clone: The junction differs from germline at one of its ends, possibly a read error. DNA for the CDR3: TGTGCCAGCAGCGTAGGATCTAGCAGAGATACGCAGTATTTT. Its translation: CASSVGSSRDTQYF. J is TRBJ2-3 and V is TRBV9; tentative D call: TRBD2 (5 bases). This CDR3 spans 14 amino acids. Germline V lookup: CDR1 SGDLS, CDR2 YYNGEE. The variable domain in full, completed from reference TRBV9 and TRBJ2-3, reads DSGVTQTPKHLITATGQRVTLRCSPRSGDLSVYWYQQSLDQGLQFLIQYYNGEERAKGNILERFSAQQFPDLHSELNLSSLELGDSALYFCASSVGSSRDTQYFGPGTRLTVL.

The V gene is TRBV10-2, the J gene TRBJ1-1, with no clear D. The CDR3 has 12 amino acids. The ends were cut back, 6 bases at V and 1 base at J, with 6 bases in the middle. Germline V gene data show CDR1 as WSHSY and CDR2 as SAAADI. The CDR3, as DNA: TGCGCCAGCAGGTCGGGGAACACTGAAGCTTTCTTT. As protein: CASRSGNTEAFF.

The chain has TRBV5-1 and TRBJ1-4; no definite D call. The CDR3 covers 16 residues. Germline lookup yields CDR1 SGHRS and CDR2 YFSETQ. V lost 0 bases to trimming and J lost 5 bases, with 14 bases between them. The CDR3 DNA sequence: TGCGCCAGCAGCTTGGGGGTCACAGTACCCAATGAAAAACTGTTTTTT. Translating it yields CASSLGVTVPNEKLFF.

The chain links TRBV14 to TRBJ2-7; 8 positions agree with TRBD1. Trimming removed 5 bases from V and 2 bases from J; junction bases left unmatched: 8. Germline CDR1 and CDR2: SGHDN and FVKESK. This CDR3 region has 15 residues. As DNA, the CDR3 is TGTGCCAGCAGCTACGCCGGGACAGGACCCTACGAGCAGTACTTC. It translates to CASSYAGTGPYEQYF. The variable domain in full, with the rest retrieved from reference TRBV14 and TRBJ2-7, is EAGVTQFPSHSVIEKGQTVTLRCDPISGHDNLYWYRRVMGKEIKFLLHFVKESKQDESGMPNNRFLAERTGGTYSTLKVQPAELEDSGVYFCASSYAGTGPYEQYFGPGTRLTVT.

This clone has just a few counts. J is TRBJ1-1 and V is TRBV5-1, with TRBD1 identical over 7 bases. The CDR3 extends over 15 amino acids. Per the germline V gene, CDR1 is SGHRS and CDR2 is YFSETQ. With V trimmed by 4 bases and J by 7 bases, 13 bases remained unmatched. This CDR3 is CASSAPGQPLGEAFF. Written as DNA, the CDR3 is TGCGCCAGCAGCGCCCCGGGACAGCCCCTGGGTGAAGCTTTCTTT.

The V gene is TRBV5-1, the J gene TRBJ2-5; D ambiguous. This CDR3 region has 14 residues. Trimming cost V 0 bases and J 2 bases, with 8 bases left between them. Germline V gene sequence: CDR1 SGHRS, CDR2 YFSETQ. CDR3 sequence (DNA): TGCGCCAGCAGCTTGGCACTACTACAAGAGACCCAGTACTTC. This codes for CASSLALLQETQYF.

The rearrangement joins TRBV5-8 to TRBJ2-7; D is ambiguous. Trimming removed 4 bases from V and 0 bases from J, with 14 bases in between. Per the germline V gene, CDR1 is SGHTS and CDR2 is YDEGEE. There are 15 residues in the CDR3. CDR3 sequence (DNA): TGTGCCAGCAGCCTCAGGTCTATAATCTCCTACGAGCAGTACTTC. Translated: CASSLRSIISYEQYF.